The T cell receptor (beta chain) described here comes from a study of PD-L1 blockade in urothelial cancer. Across the study: Samples came from 3 weeks, at the second dose, and 6 weeks into treatment. A median blood sample held about 140,000 T cells and approximately 83,000 unique TCRs. Study-wide points: Durable-benefit patients showed greater tumor-associated blood clone expansion at 3 weeks.

As regards this clone: What it recognizes is unknown.

Described time point: peripheral blood 6 weeks after treatment start. Between 1 and 8 samples, pretreatment and on-treatment, were given by each patient. The germline gives CDR1 ENHRY, CDR2 SYGVKD. J was trimmed by 0 bases and V by 4 bases; bases with no gene match: 8. CDR3 length equals 17 residues. Assay: immunoSEQ multiplex PCR; the TCRdb copy retains only in-frame clones and omits some. The sample contains approximately 110,000 clones, roughly 90% of which appear only once. The TCR was taken from a man aged 60 to 69 with urothelial cancer. This chain links TRBV10-3 with TRBJ1-5, with TRBD1 identical over 8 bases. The source material was PBMCs, sampled around atezolizumab (anti-PD-L1) treatment. The CDR3 nucleotides read TGTGCCATCAGTGCTCAAGGACAGGGCAATAGCAATCAGCCCCAGCATTTT. This sequence encodes CAISAQGQGNSNQPQHF.